The TCR beta chain described here comes from a study of blood T cell repertoires in COVID-19 (dated by TCRdb to between 2020 and 2021). Concerning the study at large: Samples covering the acute and convalescent phases of COVID-19 were provided by collaborators in the United States, Italy and Spain. Nearly every sample came with metadata listing a de-identified subject ID, COVID-19 status, age in years and sex. HLA class I and class II types, where available, came from metadata supplied by the sample provider rather than from assay-based typing. Samples were obtained from the ongoing ImmuneRACE study (first 160 participants) and from about 1,300 subjects provided by 6 global collaborators. The material from the prospective study consisted of cDNA or gDNA derived from T cells, B-cell-depleted T cells, or PBMCs. The dataset comprised deeply sampled blood TCRbeta repertoires from subjects exposed to, actively infected with, or recovered from COVID-19. The repertoires were released in a freely available public database intended as a resource for research on the immune response to SARS-CoV-2. General conclusions and limits of the study: Clinical and demographic metadata were provided uncurated, with the amount varying by source and participant.

TCRbeta CDR3 regions were amplified from genomic DNA by means of the immunoSEQ Assay, a bias-controlled multiplex PCR. The authors' analysis ran thus. The number of nucleated cells in each sample was estimated from the amplification of reference gene primers within the assay. To quantify the absolute abundance of each unique TCRbeta CDR3 rearrangement, sequence reads were collapsed and filtered. For each sample, productive Simpson clonality was calculated as the square root of Simpson's diversity index over productive rearrangements. TCRdb carries this immuneACCESS record with in-frame sequences only. Its versions omit some clonotypes, under half of them owing to an unresolved V gene in the studies checked, with the rest unexplained. For V, J and clone size, that table is used; D and trimming come from the DNA. For this sample there are a few hundred thousand clones; around 82% appear just once. The biggest ten clones account for approximately 15% of the sample.

One collaborating source in Seattle enrolled patients during active infection and followed them longitudinally through the course of disease. The collaborating institutions used their own protocols to collect whole blood in K2EDTA tubes. For TCRbeta analysis, collaborators shipped samples in one of three forms: frozen whole blood, isolated PBMCs, or DNA extracted from either of those sample types. This clone was detected once. No antigen is known for it. The record has no base qualities; no much larger clone is one base away. The receptor was derived from an older person with COVID-19, enrolled during active disease. Sequencing input: peripheral blood.

This receptor carries the CDR3 CASSRGVGETQYF. The DNA reads TGTGCCAGCAGCCGGGGAGTGGGGGAGACCCAGTACTTC. Recombination connected TRBV27 to TRBJ2-5; TRBD2 is a weak D gene call, 5 bases matching. V gives up 6 bases and J gives up 5 bases, and the segment between their germline ends measures 13 bases. CDR1 and CDR2, per the germline V gene (reference sequence), are MNHEY and SMNVEV. Counted from cysteine to phenylalanine, this CDR3 has 13 amino acids. This entry keeps only the CDR3 DNA: 39 bases, framed from base 1.